This TCR beta chain was recorded in a study of T cells expressing NK-cell markers. Study information: TCR beta repertoires came from sorted CD3+CD56+NKG2C+, CD3+CD56+NKG2C- and CD3+CD56-NKG2C+ T cells. Among the eight sequenced donors, seven tested HCMV-seropositive and one tested seronegative. Overall study results and limits: Whether expanded NKG2C+ T cell clones recognized HCMV stayed uncertain. NKG2C+ dominant clonotype frequencies in roughly six donors were about 1.0-8% of CD8+ T cells.

Reanalyzing the 5' RACE reads, TCRdb keeps one entry per CDR3 protein, without DNA. The repertoire shows some 460,000 distinct CDR3 sequences; the top ten hold approximately 1.4%. Germline V gene data show CDR1 as SGHRS and CDR2 as YFSETQ. This CDR3 spans 16 amino acids. Comment on this clonotype: What it binds is not known.

Source material: blood T cells: a sorted CD56 or NKG2C T cell subset, CD4+ or CD8+ T cells, or bulk PBMC T cells (not recorded which). The V and J genes are TRBV5-1 and TRBJ2-5; without DNA, the TCRdb call of TRBD2 cannot be checked. The receptor was derived from a woman in her forties or fifties in good health. Here the CDR3 reads CASSLRGLAGPGTQYF.